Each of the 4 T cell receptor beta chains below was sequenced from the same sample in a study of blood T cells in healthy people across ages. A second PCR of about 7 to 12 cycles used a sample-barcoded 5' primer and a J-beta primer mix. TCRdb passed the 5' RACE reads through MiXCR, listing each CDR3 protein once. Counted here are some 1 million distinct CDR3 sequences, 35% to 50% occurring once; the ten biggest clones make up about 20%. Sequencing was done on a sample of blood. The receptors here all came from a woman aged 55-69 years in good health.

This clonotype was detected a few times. This CDR3 reads CAWGGDNQPQHF. As DNA, the CDR3 is TGTGCCTGGGGGGGGGACAATCAGCCCCAGCATTTT. The V gene is TRBV30, the J gene TRBJ1-5; TRBD1 is a possible D gene (5 bases). Germline CDR1 reads GTSNPN; CDR2 reads SVGIG (reference sequence). This CDR3 spans 12 amino acids. V shed 5 bases and J shed 3 bases, with 8 bases lying between them. The full variable domain, completed using reference TRBV30 and TRBJ1-5, is SQTIHQWPATLVQPVGSPLSLECTVEGTSNPNLYWYRQAAGRGLQLLFYSVGIGQISSEVPQNLSASRPQDRQFILSSKKLLLSDSGFYLCAWGGDNQPQHFGDGTRLSIL.

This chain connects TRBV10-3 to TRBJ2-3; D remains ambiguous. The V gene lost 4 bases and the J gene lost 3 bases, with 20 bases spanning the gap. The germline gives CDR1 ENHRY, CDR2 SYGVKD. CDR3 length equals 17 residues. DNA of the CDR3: TGTGCCATCAGTGGGTTACAAAGCCTACGACCGACAGATACGCAGTATTTT. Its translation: CAISGLQSLRPTDTQYF.

CDR3 region: CASSWTGFGEKLFF. CDR3 in DNA: TGTGCCAGCAGCTGGACAGGGTTTGGCGAAAAACTGTTTTTT. The chain joins TRBV5-5 to TRBJ1-4; the match to TRBD1 covers 8 bases. This CDR3 region has 14 residues. Germline V gives CDR1 SGHKS, CDR2 YYEKEE (reference sequence). With 3 bases clipped from V and 8 bases from J, the junction kept 6 bases outside the gene matches.

This CDR3 reads CASSVAVQGVQETQYF. CDR3 coding DNA: TGTGCCAGCAGCGTAGCTGTACAGGGTGTCCAAGAGACCCAGTACTTC. The chain carries TRBV9 and TRBJ2-5; a weak D match, TRBD1 (6 bases). The V and J ends lost 0 bases and 1 base respectively, with 13 bases between them. The CDR3 runs 16 residues. Germline CDR1 is SGDLS and CDR2 is YYNGEE.